The entry below describes one T cell receptor beta chain. Its binding antigen is unknown. Sequencing was performed on a NextSeq 550. The Human TCR Profiling Kit (MiLaboratory) was used to prepare UMI-labeled 5' RACE TRB cDNA libraries. cDNA synthesis used the entire amount of extracted RNA, and PCR amplification then used the entire amount of cDNA produced. The libraries were made side by side, with each library going through the same number of PCR cycles. Under the source paper's analysis protocol: With a minimum of two reads required per UMI, MIGEC and MiXCR pulled out about 50,000 +/- 10,000 unique UMI-labeled TRB cDNA molecules from each library. An average of approximately 40,000 +/- 10,000 functional in-frame TRB CDR3 nucleotide clonotypes without stop codons was found per library. Diversity metrics, including normalized Shannon-Wiener and Chao1, were computed in VDJtools after downsampling to 5000 UMI-labeled TRB molecules per sample. VDJtools was used to calculate clonotype-size-weighted physicochemical properties of the central five CDR3 residues, namely interaction energy, strength, volume and Kidera factor 4. Reads reprocessed by TCRdb are summarized as one entry per CDR3 protein sequence, and DNA is absent. It is TCRdb's table, rather than the study itself, that gives the V and J calls and clone size. The sample's records list around 95,000 distinct CDR3 sequences. Together, the top ten hold roughly 0.99% of the sample.

For every CD8+ T cell subset, approximately 330,000 cells were flow-sorted straight into RLT lysis buffer, and each subset was sorted in triplicate. To keep memory contaminants out, a stringent definition of naive CD8+ T cells was applied: CD45RO-CCR7+CD27+CD95-. Standard density gradient centrifugation was used to isolate peripheral blood mononuclear cells from buffy coats. Naive CXCR3-negative and CXCR3-positive CD8+ T cells were flow-sorted on a FACSAria III. An RNeasy Mini Kit was used to extract total RNA from the sorted cells. The data belong to a study of CXCR3-negative and CXCR3-positive naive CD8 T cells (dated by TCRdb to between 2018 and 2021). The study in broad terms: In total, about 150 million TRB reads were obtained, which works out to roughly 1.5 +/- 0.3 million reads per library. Data from 11 donors, pooled across two independent experiments, went into the diversity and physicochemical repertoire analyses. For the TRBV-TRBJ cluster analysis, the naive subsets came from 5 donors, while the memory cells came from 3 donors. The paper as a whole reports these results and caveats: TRBV-TRBJ usage was similar between naive CXCR3-negative and CXCR3-positive cells from the same donor, while memory cells showed distinct patterns. Comparably high repertoire diversity was found in both naive subsets, whereas much lower repertoire diversity was found in memory CD8+ T cells. TRB CDR3s from CXCR3-positive naive cells showed higher hydrophobicity (lower Kidera factor 4), lower energy, and higher strength and volume indices than CXCR3-negative naive cells. Freshly isolated PBMCs were used for most assays because CXCR3 expression partially decreased after cryopreservation. Surface CD5, linked to self-reactivity in mice, was comparable between naive subsets; TCR interaction strength was therefore also inferred from TRB CDR3 physicochemical properties.

Taken from cysteine to phenylalanine, the CDR3 has 11 residues. No DNA appears here. Taken from the germline V gene, the CDR1 and CDR2 loops are SNHLY and FYNNEI. The rearrangement joined TRBV2 to TRBJ1-1. The sequenced material came from naive CXCR3+ CD8+ T cells from blood. This specimen's cell subset or site label, interpreted: CD45RO-CCR7+CD27+CD95- naive CD8+ T cells expressing CXCR3 (TNR3+). The source of this sequence is a human donor in good health. Some clones in this sample may be carry-over from other donors' samples. The CDR3 sequence is CASIGITEAFF.